Listed here is a single T cell receptor beta chain. A much bigger clone sits one base away, suggesting this may be a read error. These data belong to a study of tumor-infiltrating lymphocytes in primary liver carcinoma. Study at large: Patients were both men and women, whose ages ran from 30 to 69 years. Staged T1-T3 N0M0, the tumors had sizes that ranged from about 4.2 to 11 cm across.

Constant-region priming of about 0.5 ug total RNA yielded TCR beta cDNA. Nested multiplex PCR, run for three rounds with slightly modified ARM-PCR, yielded TCR beta libraries. Researchers ran the first two PCR rounds for 10 cycles each with TRBV1-TRBV30 forward primers and a C-beta reverse primer. TCRdb fed the multiplex PCR reads into MiXCR, producing one record per CDR3 protein. The sample consists of roughly 120,000 distinct CDR3 sequences, 64% of them appearing once. Joint extraction of RNA and DNA used about 17-30 mg of bulk tissue that was unsorted. All tumor samples contained more than 90% viable tumor cells. The CDR3 is made up of 15 amino acids. V was cut by 6 bases and J by 0 bases, with 12 bases left in between.

The source of this sequence is a woman aged 55-70 years with primary liver carcinoma and hepatitis B virus infection. The sample comprised liver tumor tissue from sampling region 3. The subset denotes: tumor region T3, left-lateral pole. This sequence joins TRBV12-3 or TRBV12-4 and TRBJ1-3; no clear D. CDR3: CASRCDTYSGNTIYF. CDR3 DNA: TGTGCCAGCAGATGTGACACCTACTCTGGAAACACCATATATTTT.